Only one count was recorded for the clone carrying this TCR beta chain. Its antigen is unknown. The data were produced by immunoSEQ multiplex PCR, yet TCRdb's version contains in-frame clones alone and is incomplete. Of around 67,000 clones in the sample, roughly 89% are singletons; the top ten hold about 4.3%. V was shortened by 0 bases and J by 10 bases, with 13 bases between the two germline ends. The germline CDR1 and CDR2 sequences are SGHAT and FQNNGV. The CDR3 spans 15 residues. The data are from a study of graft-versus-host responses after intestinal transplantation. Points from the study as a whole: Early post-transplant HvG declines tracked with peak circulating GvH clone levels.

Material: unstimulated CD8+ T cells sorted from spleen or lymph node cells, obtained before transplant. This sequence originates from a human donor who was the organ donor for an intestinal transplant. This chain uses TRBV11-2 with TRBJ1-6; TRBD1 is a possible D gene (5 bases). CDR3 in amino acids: CASSLEVRADSPLHF. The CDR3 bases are TGTGCCAGCAGCTTAGAGGTCAGGGCGGACTCACCCCTCCACTTT.